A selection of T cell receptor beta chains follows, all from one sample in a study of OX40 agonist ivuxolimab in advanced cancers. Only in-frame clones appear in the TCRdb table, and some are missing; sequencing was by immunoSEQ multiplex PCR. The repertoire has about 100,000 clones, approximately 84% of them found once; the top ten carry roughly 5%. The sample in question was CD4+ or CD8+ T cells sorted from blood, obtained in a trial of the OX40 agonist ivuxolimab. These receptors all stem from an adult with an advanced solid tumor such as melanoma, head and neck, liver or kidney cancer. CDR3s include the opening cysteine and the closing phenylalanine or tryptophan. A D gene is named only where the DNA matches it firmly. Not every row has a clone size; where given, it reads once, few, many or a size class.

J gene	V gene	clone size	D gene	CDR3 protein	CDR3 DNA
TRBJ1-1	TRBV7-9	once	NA	CASSPLEGSGTEAFF	TGTGCCAGCAGCCCGCTTGAGGGCTCGGGCACTGAAGCTTTCTTT
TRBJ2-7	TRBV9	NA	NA	CASSVVPRGEQYF	TGTGCCAGCAGCGTAGTCCCCAGGGGCGAGCAGTACTTC
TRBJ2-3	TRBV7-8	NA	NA	CASSFQLATPTDTQYF	TGTGCCAGCAGCTTCCAACTAGCCACCCCAACAGATACGCAGTATTTT
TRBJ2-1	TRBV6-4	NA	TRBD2	CASSKGLASRVSYNEQFF	TGTGCCAGCAGTAAGGGACTAGCATCCCGTGTGTCCTACAATGAGCAGTTCTTC
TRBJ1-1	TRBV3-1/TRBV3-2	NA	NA	CASSLEAFF	TGTGCCAGCAGCCTGGAAGCTTTCTTT
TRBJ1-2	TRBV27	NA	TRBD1	CASRIDRGLDGYTF	TGTGCCAGCCGCATAGACAGGGGGCTCGATGGCTACACCTTC
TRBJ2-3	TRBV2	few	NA	CASRSGGQIRETDTQYF	TGTGCCAGCAGGTCCGGGGGACAGATAAGAGAGACAGATACGCAGTATTTT
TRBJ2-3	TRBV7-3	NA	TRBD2	CASSQTGGTTDTQYF	TGTGCCAGCAGCCAGACGGGGGGGACCACAGATACGCAGTATTTT
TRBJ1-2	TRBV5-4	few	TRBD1	CASSTPQGTGGGYTF	TGTGCCAGCAGCACCCCACAGGGTACAGGGGGGGGCTACACCTTC
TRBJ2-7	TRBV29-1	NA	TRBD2	CSVEGISGAIAYEQYF	TGCAGCGTTGAGGGGATTAGCGGGGCCATCGCCTACGAGCAGTACTTC
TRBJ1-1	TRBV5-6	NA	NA	CASSLGKGRTEAFF	TGTGCCAGCAGCTTGGGGAAGGGACGAACTGAAGCTTTCTTT
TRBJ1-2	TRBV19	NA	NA	CASSFPTGTAYGYTF	TGTGCCAGTAGTTTCCCAACCGGGACGGCCTATGGCTACACCTTC
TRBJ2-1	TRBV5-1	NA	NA	CASSLAVGEQFF	TGCGCCAGCAGCTTGGCCGTAGGTGAGCAGTTCTTC
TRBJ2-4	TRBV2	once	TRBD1	CASSEDRGNIQYF	TGTGCCAGCAGTGAAGACAGGGGAAACATTCAGTACTTC
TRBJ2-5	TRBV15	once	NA	CATSRGGGGQETQYF	TGTGCCACCAGCAGAGGGGGTGGCGGCCAAGAGACCCAGTACTTC
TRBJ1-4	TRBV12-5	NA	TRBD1	CASGSPGQGREKLFF	TGTGCTAGTGGTTCGCCGGGACAGGGTAGAGAAAAACTGTTTTTT
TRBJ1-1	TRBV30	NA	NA	CAWILWGGDEAFF	TGTGCCTGGATTCTCTGGGGGGGGGATGAAGCTTTCTTT
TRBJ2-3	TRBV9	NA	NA	CASSVNVSPQESTDTQYF	TGTGCCAGCAGCGTAAATGTCAGCCCTCAAGAGAGTACAGATACGCAGTATTTT
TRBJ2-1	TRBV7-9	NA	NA	CASSLDGPRGSYNEQFF	TGTGCCAGCAGCTTAGATGGGCCCAGGGGCTCGTACAATGAGCAGTTCTTC
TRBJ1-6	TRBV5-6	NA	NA	CASSLMGEGHSPLHF	TGTGCCAGCAGCTTGATGGGGGAGGGGCATTCACCCCTCCACTTT
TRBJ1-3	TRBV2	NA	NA	CASSALPSSGNTIYF	TGTGCCAGCAGTGCCCTTCCGAGCTCTGGAAACACCATATATTTT
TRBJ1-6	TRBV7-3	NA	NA	CASSTNKGAPLHF	TGTGCCAGCAGCACGAATAAGGGCGCACCCCTCCACTTT